This T cell receptor (beta chain) originates from a study of identical twins (dated by TCRdb to the mid-2010s). For context, the study as a whole: To test whether fetal clonotypes persist, this study deep-sequenced TCR alpha and beta repertoires from monozygotic twins, from unrelated adults of various ages, and from cord blood. To rule out contamination, replicate twin experiments were performed at different times with different library preparation protocols. Study-level results and caveats: A weaker excess of twin sharing was found in beta out-of-frame sequences because the signal-to-noise ratio was lowered by fewer shared sequences. Invariant T cells such as MAIT and iNKT could partly confound zero-insertion analyses, though diverse VJ usage argued against this for most clonotypes. In monozygotic twins, recombination models systematically underestimated out-of-frame TCR alpha sharing, but the models matched the sharing seen between unrelated individuals. Conclusions relied on cross-sectional statistical analysis, since the same donors could not be followed over many years. Out-of-frame TCR alpha sequences shared between twins showed an excess of low generation-probability sequences compared with coincidental sharing between unrelated individuals. Fewer insertions were carried by abundant cord blood beta clonotypes, a similar but weaker trend appeared in young adult naive repertoires, and no such trend appeared in memory repertoires.

This clonotype has just a few counts. The target of this receptor is not known. Within one base of it there is no much larger clone, and no base qualities were kept. Library generation was performed with 5' RACE. TCRdb names Illumina HiSeq 2000 as the instrument used. Template switching introduced a universal primer binding site; the final cDNA contained a unique molecular identifier, enabling accurate counting of TCR cDNA molecules. First-strand cDNA for TCR alpha and beta chains was synthesized from specific primers in the conserved constant-segment region. To control for contamination, every cDNA library was double barcoded, receiving both a SMART-Mk sample barcode and Illumina barcodes. TruSeq adapter sequences along with Illumina sample barcodes were introduced in two successive PCR steps. Sequencing of the TCR alpha and beta cDNA libraries was done on the Illumina HiSeq platform using custom primers. As for the authors' bioinformatics: Unique molecular identifiers were extracted from raw reads with MiGEC, and CDR3 positions were determined with MiXCR. Recombination models were inferred per individual with the repgenHMM and IGoR tools using an EM algorithm. Shared clonotypes were analyzed with the tcR package in R, and sharing was normalized by the product of cloneset sizes. To study raw recombination free of thymic and clonal selection effects, out-of-frame nonproductive sequences were analyzed. The raw public data were reprocessed by TCRdb itself: fastp quality trimming at Q25, MiXCR clonotype calling, in-frame beta chains only. Duplicate CDR3 protein sequences are folded into a single record with the most common DNA and genes. The V and J calls and clone size are TCRdb's, not the authors'. A total of roughly 570,000 distinct CDR3 sequences appear in this sample, 9.6% of them only once. In total, the top ten clones hold 3% of the sample.

The germline V gene specifies ENHRY as CDR1 and SYGVKD as CDR2. From the cysteine through the phenylalanine, the CDR3 covers 18 amino acids. Of the read, only the CDR3 DNA is kept; its 54 bases are in frame from base 1. Here V drops 11 bases and J drops 1 base, and the junction holds 23 bases not matched to any gene. Every donor was a healthy Caucasian. The twin cohort consisted of three pairs of female monozygotic twins, all aged about 18 to 30 years. The RNA used for TCR libraries was isolated from peripheral blood mononuclear cells. The same specimen was also included in a second study, on yellow fever vaccine responses in identical twins. The second study's paper adds: According to the authors, the vaccine-induced T cell response in identical twins seemed to be partly convergent and partly specific to each individual. In identical twins, the study followed T cell clones that responded to the vaccine with precision.

Sequences were obtained from PBMCs. This clonotype originated in a woman aged 18-29 years in good health. The sequence links TRBV10-3 to TRBJ2-7; TRBD1 aligns with 7 central bases. The DNA sequence is given as TGTGCCGTCCGGCGACAGGGAAAGGTACCGGTGACTTCCTACGAGCAGTACTTC. This sequence encodes CAVRRQGKVPVTSYEQYF.